The TCR beta chain under discussion was sequenced for a study of blood T cells in healthy people across ages. A second PCR, run for 7 to 11 cycles, used a sample-barcoded 5' primer plus a J-beta primer mix. TCRdb re-derived calls from the 5' RACE reads in MiXCR, one entry per CDR3 protein. This sample carries 850,000 to 1,100,000 distinct CDR3 sequences, around two fifths of them seen once, and the ten largest clones take roughly 13%. PBMCs numbering at least 6.5 million were isolated per sample. Germline CDR1 MNHNY, CDR2 SVGAGI (reference sequence). Trimming cost V 2 bases and J 9 bases; bases outside gene matches: 4. This CDR3 has 15 amino acids.

Sequenced input: blood. The chain uses TRBV6-6 and TRBJ2-1; TRBD2 matches 13 bases. This receptor was obtained from a man aged 18 to 29 in good health. CDR3 in DNA: TGTGCCAGCAGTTACGGGACTAGCGGGGTAAGTGAGCAGTTCTTC. Protein product: CASSYGTSGVSEQFF.